A selection of T cell receptor beta chains follows, all from one sample in a study of untreated major depressive disorder. Method: immunoSEQ multiplex PCR; TCRdb's copy keeps in-frame clones and lacks some. The profile shows 20,000 or so clones, 92% of them singletons. Specimen: CD4+ T cells from PBMCs. These receptors were obtained from a woman in her thirties or forties with major depressive disorder. Each CDR3 is given with its conserved first and last residue. The D gene is left open where the match is weak. Some rows have no size entry. The others give once, few or many, or a class for an expanded clone.

J gene,D gene,clone size,V gene,CDR3 length,CDR3 DNA,CDR3 protein
TRBJ2-3,TRBD2,once,TRBV5-1,15,TGCGCCAGCAGCCCCCGTACTAGCGATCGGGATACGCAGTATTTT,CASSPRTSDRDTQYF
TRBJ1-2,NA,NA,TRBV20-1,11,TGCAGTGCTTATAATCCACAGCGCTACACCTTC,CSAYNPQRYTF
TRBJ2-7,NA,NA,TRBV5-4,13,TGTGCCAGCAGCTCCTTCGGGGGAAACGAGCAGTACTTC,CASSSFGGNEQYF
TRBJ1-1,TRBD1,NA,TRBV7-9,13,TGTGCCAGCAGCGATGACAGGGGGGCTGAAGCTTTCTTT,CASSDDRGAEAFF
TRBJ1-2,NA,NA,TRBV30,15,TGTGCCTGGAGTGTAGGACAGTGGGGGGTCTATGGCTACACCTTC,CAWSVGQWGVYGYTF
TRBJ1-2,TRBD1,few,TRBV9,13,TGTGCCAGCAGCGCGGGACAGGTGTATGGCTACACCTTC,CASSAGQVYGYTF
TRBJ1-2,NA,NA,TRBV25-1,15,TGTGCCAGCAGTGAGTTGCAGGCCGGGGTCTATGGCTACACCTTC,CASSELQAGVYGYTF
TRBJ2-2,NA,NA,TRBV4-3,17,TGCGCCAGCAGCCAAGAGCTGTCTAGTACGGACACCGGGGAGCTGTTTTTT,CASSQELSSTDTGELFF
TRBJ2-3,NA,NA,TRBV23-1,15,TGCGCCAGCCGAACAGGAGCCAGAGTGGGAGATACGCAGTATTTT,CASRTGARVGDTQYF
TRBJ1-1,NA,NA,TRBV10-2,12,TGCGCCAGCTCACCGGGGAACACTGAAGCTTTCTTT,CASSPGNTEAFF
TRBJ2-1,NA,NA,TRBV27,14,TGTGCCAGCAGTTTCCTGGACTCCCGAGGTGAGCAGTTCTTC,CASSFLDSRGEQFF
TRBJ2-7,TRBD1,NA,TRBV6-1,15,TGTGCCAGCAGAGAGGACAGGCCCCCTAATTACGAGCAGTACTTC,CASREDRPPNYEQYF
TRBJ1-5,NA,NA,TRBV6-5,14,TGTGCCAGCAGTACGATGGGGCTGGGTCAGCCCCAGCATTTT,CASSTMGLGQPQHF
TRBJ2-3,TRBD2,NA,TRBV7-3,17,TGTGCCAGCAGCCCTCGGCCTGGTGGCGGGGGGACAGATACGCAGTATTTT,CASSPRPGGGGTDTQYF
TRBJ1-1,NA,once,TRBV5-1,17,TGCGCCAGCAGCGCCGCGTACAGGGCTATCGGGAACACTGAAGCTTTCTTT,CASSAAYRAIGNTEAFF
TRBJ2-7,NA,NA,TRBV20-1,11,TGCAGTGCTAGAGGGTCCTTGGGGCAGTACTTC,CSARGSLGQYF
TRBJ2-5,TRBD1,NA,TRBV5-6,13,TGTGCCAGCAGTCGACAGGGTCAAGAGACCCAGTACTTC,CASSRQGQETQYF
TRBJ2-2,NA,NA,TRBV5-1,17,TGCGCCAGCAGCTTGATCTGGCAGACCGGAGGGTCCGGGGAGCTGTTTTTT,CASSLIWQTGGSGELFF
TRBJ2-4,TRBD1,once,TRBV23-1,18,TGCGCCAGCAGTCAACCGCTAGAAAAGGACAGGGGGCAAGGCATTCAGTACTTC,CASSQPLEKDRGQGIQYF
TRBJ2-7,NA,NA,TRBV6-5,12,TGTGCCAGCAGTTACGAGGGGGGCGAGCAGTACTTC,CASSYEGGEQYF
TRBJ1-1,NA,NA,TRBV5-1,14,TGCGCCAGCTTCCTGGAGGTTATGGGCACTGAAGCTTTCTTT,CASFLEVMGTEAFF
TRBJ1-5,NA,NA,TRBV6-1,13,TGTGCCAGCAACGGACAGCCCAATCAGCCCCAGCATTTT,CASNGQPNQPQHF
TRBJ1-5,TRBD1,NA,TRBV7-9,17,TGTGCCAGCAGCCGAACCCCGACAGGGGATAACAATCAGCCCCAGCATTTT,CASSRTPTGDNNQPQHF
TRBJ1-2,NA,NA,TRBV5-4,15,TGTGCCAGCAGACAGACGAGCGGTGGCTCCTATGGCTACACCTTC,CASRQTSGGSYGYTF
TRBJ1-4,NA,NA,TRBV19,13,TGTGCCAGTAGTATAGACCCGGGTGAAAAACTGTTTTTT,CASSIDPGEKLFF
TRBJ1-2,NA,NA,TRBV9,15,TGTGCCAGCAGCGTTTCCCCCGAGGGGGGCTATGGCTACACCTTC,CASSVSPEGGYGYTF
TRBJ1-2,TRBD1,NA,TRBV18,16,TGTGCCAGCTCACCACCCGGGAGGGGGCAAGACTATGGCTACACCTTC,CASSPPGRGQDYGYTF
TRBJ2-5,TRBD2,NA,TRBV29-1,19,TGCAGCGTGGTACCGGGACTAGCGGGGAGACTGGTTTGGTCTGGGACCCAGTACTTC,CSVVPGLAGRLVWSGTQYF
TRBJ1-2,NA,NA,TRBV19,14,TGTGCCAGTGCCGAGGGGGTAGGAAACTATGGCTACACCTTC,CASAEGVGNYGYTF
TRBJ1-5,NA,NA,TRBV7-8,16,TGTGCCAGCAGCTTAGGCCGGCAGATTAGAAATCAGCCCCAGCATTTT,CASSLGRQIRNQPQHF
TRBJ1-1,NA,once,TRBV6-6,15,TGTGCCAGCAGTTCCCCGGCAGGAATGAACACTGAAGCTTTCTTT,CASSSPAGMNTEAFF
TRBJ2-7,TRBD1,NA,TRBV5-6,16,TGTGCCAGCAGCTTGTTGGACAGGGGGGTCTCCTACGAGCAGTACTTC,CASSLLDRGVSYEQYF